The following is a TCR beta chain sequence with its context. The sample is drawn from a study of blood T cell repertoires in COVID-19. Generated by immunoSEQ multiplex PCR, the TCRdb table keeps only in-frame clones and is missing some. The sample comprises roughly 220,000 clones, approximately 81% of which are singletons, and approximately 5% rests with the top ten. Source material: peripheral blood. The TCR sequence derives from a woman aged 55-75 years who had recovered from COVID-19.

The CDR3 region is CASSRTSSYEQYF. The CDR3 bases are TGTGCCAGCTCACGAACCAGCTCCTACGAGCAGTACTTC. This chain joins TRBV18 and TRBJ2-7; D is ambiguous. Germline V gene sequence: CDR1 KGHSH, CDR2 LQKENI. The CDR3 is made up of 13 amino acids. Trimming took 4 bases from V and 0 from J, leaving 7 bases between them.